What follows is one T cell receptor (beta chain) and its context. Its antigen is currently unknown. It was by quantitative 5'-RACE with molecular barcodes that TCR beta libraries were made. TCRdb re-called the 5' RACE reads through MiXCR, storing one row per CDR3 protein. The data hold around 770,000 distinct CDR3 sequences, with roughly 20% observed a single time. The source of the sample is a study of CD8 T cells in ankylosing spondylitis. General study results and limits: Peripheral blood samples showed relatively rare disease-linked clones, and these clones were CD8+. It appeared that ankylosing spondylitis blood was characterized by a TCR beta motif of several highly homologous variants.

The sequenced sample was blood, either unsorted or a sorted T cell fraction (not recorded which). This clonotype was sampled from a male donor with ankylosing spondylitis.

This CDR3 is CASSPGAYGGNTIYF. The CDR3 DNA is TGCGCCAGCAGCCCCGGGGCCTACGGGGGAAACACCATATATTTT. The V call is TRBV4-3, the J call TRBJ1-3, with a possible D match to TRBD1 (5 bases). CDR3 size: 15 residues. The germline CDR1 and CDR2 sequences are LGHNA and YSLEER. The V gene lost 4 bases and the J gene lost 4 bases, with 14 bases spanning the gap.